This T cell receptor beta chain was retrieved from a study of identical twins. CDR3 length: 14 amino acids. V lost 5 bases and J lost 5; bases outside the gene matches: 8. Each CDR3 protein gets one entry after TCRdb re-called the 5' RACE reads with MiXCR. In the table there are fewer than 900,000 distinct CDR3 sequences, about 20% of which are singletons. This clonotype was seen ten or more times. This sample also belongs to another study, concerning T cells expressing NK-cell markers. That paper states: Sequencing covered eight donors, seven HCMV-seropositive and one seronegative.

The clonotype was recovered from a woman under 30 in good health. Sequencing was carried out using PBMCs. V is TRBV12-3 or TRBV12-4 and J is TRBJ1-1, with 7 positions matching TRBD1. The CDR3 region has the DNA TGTGCCAGCAGTCCGACAGGGTTAAGAACTGAAGCTTTCTTT. This codes for CASSPTGLRTEAFF.